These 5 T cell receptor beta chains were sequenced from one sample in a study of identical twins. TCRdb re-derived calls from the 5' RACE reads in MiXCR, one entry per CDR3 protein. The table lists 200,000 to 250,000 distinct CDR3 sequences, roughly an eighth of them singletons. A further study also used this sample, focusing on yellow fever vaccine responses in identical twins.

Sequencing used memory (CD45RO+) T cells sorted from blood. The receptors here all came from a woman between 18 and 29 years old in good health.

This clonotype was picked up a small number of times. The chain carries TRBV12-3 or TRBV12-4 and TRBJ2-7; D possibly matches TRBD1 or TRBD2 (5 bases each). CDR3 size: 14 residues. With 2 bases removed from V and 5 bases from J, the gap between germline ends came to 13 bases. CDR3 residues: CASSLRGQGDEQYF. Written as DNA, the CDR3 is TGTGCCAGCAGTTTACGAGGCCAGGGAGACGAGCAGTACTTC.

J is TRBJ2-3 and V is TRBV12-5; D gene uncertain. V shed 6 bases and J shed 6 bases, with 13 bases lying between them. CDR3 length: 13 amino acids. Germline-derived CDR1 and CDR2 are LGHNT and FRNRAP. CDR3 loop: CASGHSAADTQYF. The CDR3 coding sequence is TGTGCTAGTGGCCATTCTGCTGCGGATACGCAGTATTTT.

The CDR3 loop is CATSDPAEGFTGANVLTF. The CDR3 DNA is TGTGCCACCAGTGATCCAGCTGAAGGGTTTACCGGGGCCAACGTCCTGACTTTC. The chain has TRBV24-1 and TRBJ2-6; no firm D call. The CDR3 totals 18 residues. V shed 3 bases and J shed 4 bases, with 18 bases lying between them. CDR1 and CDR2 (germline): KGHDR, SFDVKD.

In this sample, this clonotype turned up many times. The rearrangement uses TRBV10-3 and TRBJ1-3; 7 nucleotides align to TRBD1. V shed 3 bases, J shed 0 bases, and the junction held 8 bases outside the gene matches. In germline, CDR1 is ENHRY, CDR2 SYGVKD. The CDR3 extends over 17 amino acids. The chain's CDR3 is CAISEFGQASSGNTIYF. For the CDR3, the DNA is TGTGCCATCAGTGAATTTGGACAGGCCTCCTCTGGAAACACCATATATTTT.

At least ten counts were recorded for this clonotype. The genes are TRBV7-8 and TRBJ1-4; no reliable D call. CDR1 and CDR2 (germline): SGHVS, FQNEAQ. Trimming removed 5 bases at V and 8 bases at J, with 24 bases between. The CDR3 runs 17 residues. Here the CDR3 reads CASSPRNPNKVAEKLFF. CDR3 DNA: TGTGCCAGCAGCCCGAGAAATCCTAACAAAGTAGCCGAAAAACTGTTTTTT.